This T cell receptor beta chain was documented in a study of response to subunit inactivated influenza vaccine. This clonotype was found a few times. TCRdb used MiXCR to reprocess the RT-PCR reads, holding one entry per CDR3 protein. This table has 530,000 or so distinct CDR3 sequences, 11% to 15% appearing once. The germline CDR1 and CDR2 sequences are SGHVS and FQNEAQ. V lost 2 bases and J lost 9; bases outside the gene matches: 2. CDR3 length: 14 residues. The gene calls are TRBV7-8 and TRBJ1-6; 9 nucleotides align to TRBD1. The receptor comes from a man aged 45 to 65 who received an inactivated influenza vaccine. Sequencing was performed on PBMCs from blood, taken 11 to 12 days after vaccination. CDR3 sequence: CASSLNRGRSPLHF. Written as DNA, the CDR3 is TGTGCCAGCAGCTTAAACAGGGGGCGTTCACCCCTCCACTTT.